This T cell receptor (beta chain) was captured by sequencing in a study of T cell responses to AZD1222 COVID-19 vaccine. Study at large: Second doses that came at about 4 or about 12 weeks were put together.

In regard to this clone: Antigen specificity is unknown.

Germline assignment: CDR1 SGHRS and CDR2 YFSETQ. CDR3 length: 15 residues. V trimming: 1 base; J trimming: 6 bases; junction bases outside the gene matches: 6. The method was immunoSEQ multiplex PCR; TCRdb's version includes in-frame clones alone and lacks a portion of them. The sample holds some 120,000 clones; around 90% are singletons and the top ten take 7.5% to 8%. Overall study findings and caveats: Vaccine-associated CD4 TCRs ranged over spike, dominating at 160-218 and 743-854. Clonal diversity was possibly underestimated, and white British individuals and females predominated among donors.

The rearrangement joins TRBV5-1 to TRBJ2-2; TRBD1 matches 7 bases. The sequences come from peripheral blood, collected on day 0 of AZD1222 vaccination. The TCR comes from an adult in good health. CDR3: CASSLIQGFAGELFF. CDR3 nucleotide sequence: TGCGCCAGCAGCTTGATACAGGGGTTCGCCGGGGAGCTGTTTTTT.